The text below deals with one TCR beta chain. Its antigen is unidentified. The data originate from a study of Tregs in tolerant kidney transplant recipients. General study results and limits: The small number of patients limits these findings pending further validation.

CDR1 is LNHDA and CDR2 is SQIVND in the germline V gene (reference sequence). V shed 1 base and J 0 bases; nucleotides not matched to a gene: 3. This CDR3 has 15 amino acids. Produced via immunoSEQ multiplex PCR; TCRdb's table is partial and in-frame only. The table has tens of thousands of clones, approximately 90% seen once. Sequencing was performed on CD8+ T cells from blood. The source is a human donor in good health. This chain joins TRBV19 and TRBJ2-7, with TRBD1 identical over 7 bases. CDR3 coding DNA: TGTGCCAGTAGTATAGCACAGGGGAGCTCCTACGAGCAGTACTTC. Translating gives CASSIAQGSSYEQYF.